The rows below give T cell receptor beta chains drawn from one sample of a study of cytomegalovirus exposure and HLA in healthy donors. Measured with immunoSEQ multiplex PCR; TCRdb has only the in-frame clones, and not every one. The sample consists of tens of thousands of clones, about four fifths of them appearing once. Sequenced: PBMCs. These receptors were obtained from a man in his forties or fifties in good health and CMV-seropositive. CDR3s include the opening cysteine and the closing phenylalanine or tryptophan. The order of the fields is V gene, clone size, J gene, D gene, CDR3 protein, CDR3 DNA. A D gene is named only where the DNA matches it firmly. Clone sizes are given selectively: once, few, many, or a class where the clone is expanded.

v_gene: TRBV19
abundance: NA
j_gene: TRBJ1-1
d_gene: NA
CDR3aa: CASSIVGGNTEAFF
CDR3nt: TGTGCCAGTAGTATAGTCGGGGGGAACACTGAAGCTTTCTTT

v_gene: TRBV25-1
abundance: few
j_gene: TRBJ1-1
d_gene: NA
CDR3aa: CASGPRETEAFF
CDR3nt: TGTGCCAGCGGTCCCCGGGAAACTGAAGCTTTCTTT

v_gene: TRBV19
abundance: NA
j_gene: TRBJ2-2
d_gene: NA
CDR3aa: CASSLGRGNQAGELFF
CDR3nt: TGTGCCAGCTCCTTGGGGCGGGGAAACCAAGCCGGGGAGCTGTTTTTT

v_gene: TRBV2
abundance: NA
j_gene: TRBJ1-2
d_gene: TRBD1
CDR3aa: CASSLDRAYYGYTF
CDR3nt: TGTGCCAGCAGCCTAGACAGGGCATACTATGGCTACACCTTC

v_gene: TRBV7-2
abundance: NA
j_gene: TRBJ2-1
d_gene: TRBD2
CDR3aa: CASSLVTSGSFDEQFF
CDR3nt: TGTGCCAGCAGCTTAGTGACTAGCGGGAGTTTCGATGAGCAGTTCTTC

v_gene: TRBV5-1
abundance: NA
j_gene: TRBJ2-3
d_gene: NA
CDR3aa: CASSLSPSVVSTDTQYF
CDR3nt: TGCGCCAGCAGCCTCAGCCCCAGCGTAGTTAGCACAGATACGCAGTATTTT

v_gene: TRBV7-2
abundance: NA
j_gene: TRBJ1-1
d_gene: TRBD1
CDR3aa: CASSLVGTGPMNTEAFF
CDR3nt: TGTGCCAGCAGCTTAGTGGGGACAGGACCCATGAACACTGAAGCTTTCTTT

v_gene: TRBV30
abundance: few
j_gene: TRBJ2-1
d_gene: TRBD2
CDR3aa: CAWSRLAGGGNEQFF
CDR3nt: TGTGCCTGGAGTAGACTAGCGGGAGGAGGCAATGAGCAGTTCTTC

v_gene: TRBV9
abundance: NA
j_gene: TRBJ1-1
d_gene: NA
CDR3aa: CASSVEQGHTEAFF
CDR3nt: TGTGCCAGCAGCGTAGAGCAGGGGCACACTGAAGCTTTCTTT

v_gene: TRBV7-2
abundance: NA
j_gene: TRBJ2-3
d_gene: NA
CDR3aa: CASSRTEGARADTQYF
CDR3nt: TGTGCCAGCAGCCGGACGGAGGGGGCGAGGGCAGATACGCAGTATTTT

v_gene: TRBV6-4
abundance: NA
j_gene: TRBJ2-1
d_gene: TRBD2
CDR3aa: CASSANDGTSDNEQFF
CDR3nt: TGTGCCAGCAGTGCAAACGACGGGACTAGTGACAATGAGCAGTTCTTC

v_gene: TRBV19
abundance: once
j_gene: TRBJ2-5
d_gene: NA
CDR3aa: CASSGRGDPRTQYF
CDR3nt: TGTGCCAGTAGTGGCCGGGGAGACCCGAGGACCCAGTACTTC

v_gene: TRBV27
abundance: NA
j_gene: TRBJ2-2
d_gene: TRBD1
CDR3aa: CASGDRDTGELFF
CDR3nt: TGTGCCAGTGGAGACAGGGACACCGGGGAGCTGTTTTTT

v_gene: TRBV11-2
abundance: few
j_gene: TRBJ2-3
d_gene: NA
CDR3aa: CASSLGWDSGTDTQYF
CDR3nt: TGTGCCAGCAGCTTAGGGTGGGACTCCGGAACGGATACGCAGTATTTT

v_gene: TRBV4-1
abundance: NA
j_gene: TRBJ1-1
d_gene: TRBD1
CDR3aa: CASSQDRGQNTEAFF
CDR3nt: TGCGCCAGCAGCCAGGACAGGGGGCAAAACACTGAAGCTTTCTTT

v_gene: TRBV6-5
abundance: NA
j_gene: TRBJ2-2
d_gene: NA
CDR3aa: CASSYASNTGELFF
CDR3nt: TGTGCCAGCAGTTACGCGTCCAACACCGGGGAGCTGTTTTTT

v_gene: TRBV4-1
abundance: once
j_gene: TRBJ1-2
d_gene: TRBD1
CDR3aa: CASSQVAGGYGYTF
CDR3nt: TGCGCCAGCAGCCAAGTTGCAGGGGGCTATGGCTACACCTTC

v_gene: TRBV5-4
abundance: NA
j_gene: TRBJ2-4
d_gene: TRBD2
CDR3aa: CASSEGGLAGKGNIQYF
CDR3nt: TGTGCCAGCAGCGAGGGAGGACTAGCGGGAAAGGGGAACATTCAGTACTTC

v_gene: TRBV6-5
abundance: few
j_gene: TRBJ1-2
d_gene: NA
CDR3aa: CASTKGRGQDGYTF
CDR3nt: TGTGCCAGCACCAAGGGGCGGGGGCAGGACGGCTACACCTTC

v_gene: TRBV2
abundance: NA
j_gene: TRBJ2-1
d_gene: NA
CDR3aa: CASCSERFEQFF
CDR3nt: TGTGCCAGCTGTTCCGAGAGGTTCGAGCAGTTCTTC

v_gene: TRBV25-1
abundance: NA
j_gene: TRBJ2-5
d_gene: NA
CDR3aa: CASSERAGAVETQYF
CDR3nt: TGTGCCAGCAGTGAACGGGCAGGGGCGGTAGAGACCCAGTACTTC

v_gene: TRBV4-2
abundance: NA
j_gene: TRBJ2-3
d_gene: TRBD2
CDR3aa: CASSDPGGVPDMQYF
CDR3nt: TGTGCCAGCAGCGACCCGGGAGGGGTCCCAGATATGCAGTATTTT

v_gene: TRBV4-2
abundance: NA
j_gene: TRBJ1-4
d_gene: TRBD1
CDR3aa: CASSQVAQGGTEKLFF
CDR3nt: TGTGCCAGCAGCCAAGTAGCGCAGGGGGGCACTGAAAAACTGTTTTTT

v_gene: TRBV7-6
abundance: NA
j_gene: TRBJ2-7
d_gene: TRBD1
CDR3aa: CASSANRGSSYEQYF
CDR3nt: TGTGCCAGCAGCGCAAACAGGGGCAGCAGCTACGAGCAGTACTTC

v_gene: TRBV10-3
abundance: NA
j_gene: TRBJ1-2
d_gene: NA
CDR3aa: CAISESLRQLRGYTF
CDR3nt: TGTGCCATCAGTGAGTCGTTAAGACAGCTGAGGGGCTACACCTTC

v_gene: TRBV6-5
abundance: NA
j_gene: TRBJ2-7
d_gene: TRBD1
CDR3aa: CASSYSGDRRYEQYF
CDR3nt: TGTGCCAGCAGTTACTCGGGGGACAGGCGCTACGAGCAGTACTTC

v_gene: TRBV30
abundance: NA
j_gene: TRBJ2-7
d_gene: TRBD2
CDR3aa: CAWVTSGSYEQYF
CDR3nt: TGTGCCTGGGTGACTAGCGGGAGTTACGAGCAGTACTTC

v_gene: TRBV7-9
abundance: once
j_gene: TRBJ2-1
d_gene: NA
CDR3aa: CASSPHRGNNEQFF
CDR3nt: TGTGCCAGCAGCCCCCACCGGGGGAACAATGAGCAGTTCTTC

v_gene: TRBV23-1
abundance: few
j_gene: TRBJ1-5
d_gene: NA
CDR3aa: CACSREGQPQHF
CDR3nt: TGCGCCTGCAGCAGGGAGGGGCAGCCCCAGCATTTT

v_gene: TRBV6-5
abundance: NA
j_gene: TRBJ2-7
d_gene: TRBD2
CDR3aa: CASSRGTKEQYF
CDR3nt: TGCGCCAGCAGCAGAGGGACTAAAGAGCAGTACTTC

v_gene: TRBV30
abundance: NA
j_gene: TRBJ1-1
d_gene: NA
CDR3aa: CAWTTGADTEAFF
CDR3nt: TGTGCCTGGACCACTGGGGCTGACACTGAAGCTTTCTTT

v_gene: TRBV28
abundance: NA
j_gene: TRBJ1-2
d_gene: NA
CDR3aa: CASSTGDYGYTF
CDR3nt: TGTGCCAGCAGTACGGGAGACTATGGCTACACCTTC

v_gene: TRBV5-1
abundance: NA
j_gene: TRBJ1-5
d_gene: NA
CDR3aa: CASSLGGDQPQHF
CDR3nt: TGCGCCAGCAGCTTGGGCGGAGATCAGCCCCAGCATTTT

v_gene: TRBV6-5
abundance: NA
j_gene: TRBJ2-7
d_gene: NA
CDR3aa: CASTPGGRTYEQYF
CDR3nt: TGTGCCAGCACCCCCGGAGGTAGGACCTACGAGCAGTACTTC

v_gene: TRBV18
abundance: NA
j_gene: TRBJ1-3
d_gene: TRBD1
CDR3aa: CASSPGTDGNTIYF
CDR3nt: TGTGCCAGCTCACCGGGGACAGACGGAAACACCATATATTTT

v_gene: TRBV6-4
abundance: NA
j_gene: TRBJ1-4
d_gene: TRBD1
CDR3aa: CASTPGQEDPNEKLFF
CDR3nt: TGTGCCAGCACTCCCGGACAGGAGGATCCTAATGAAAAACTGTTTTTT

v_gene: TRBV30
abundance: NA
j_gene: TRBJ2-7
d_gene: TRBD2
CDR3aa: CAWSLKRDSYEQYF
CDR3nt: TGTGCCTGGAGTCTTAAGCGGGACTCCTACGAGCAGTACTTC

v_gene: TRBV30
abundance: NA
j_gene: TRBJ2-5
d_gene: TRBD2
CDR3aa: CAWSQPSGMAPETQYF
CDR3nt: TGTGCCTGGAGCCAACCCAGCGGGATGGCCCCAGAGACCCAGTACTTC

v_gene: TRBV7-2
abundance: NA
j_gene: TRBJ2-5
d_gene: NA
CDR3aa: CASSPMELSGETQYF
CDR3nt: TGTGCCAGCAGCCCCATGGAGTTGAGTGGAGAGACCCAGTACTTC

v_gene: TRBV9
abundance: NA
j_gene: TRBJ2-3
d_gene: NA
CDR3aa: CASSPLNTDTQYF
CDR3nt: TGTGCCAGCAGCCCCCTAAACACAGATACGCAGTATTTT

v_gene: TRBV7-8
abundance: once
j_gene: TRBJ2-1
d_gene: TRBD1
CDR3aa: CASSLSSGGIYNEQFF
CDR3nt: TGTGCCAGCAGCTTAAGTTCAGGGGGCATCTACAATGAGCAGTTCTTC

v_gene: TRBV9
abundance: NA
j_gene: TRBJ2-7
d_gene: TRBD1
CDR3aa: CASSVESTGGFDEQYF
CDR3nt: TGTGCCAGCAGCGTAGAATCCACAGGGGGTTTTGACGAGCAGTACTTC

v_gene: TRBV28
abundance: once
j_gene: TRBJ1-3
d_gene: NA
CDR3aa: CASSGSTGSPSGNTIYF
CDR3nt: TGTGCCAGCAGTGGATCAACAGGGAGCCCCTCTGGAAACACCATATATTTT

v_gene: TRBV19
abundance: few
j_gene: TRBJ1-2
d_gene: TRBD1
CDR3aa: CASSLGQVDGYTF
CDR3nt: TGTGCCAGTAGTTTAGGACAGGTGGATGGCTACACCTTC

v_gene: TRBV7-2
abundance: NA
j_gene: TRBJ2-1
d_gene: NA
CDR3aa: CASSLRQANDYNEQFF
CDR3nt: TGTGCCAGCAGCTTAAGGCAGGCAAATGATTACAATGAGCAGTTCTTC

v_gene: TRBV6-6
abundance: NA
j_gene: TRBJ2-5
d_gene: NA
CDR3aa: CASSYSTAQETQYF
CDR3nt: TGTGCCAGCAGTTACTCAACAGCCCAAGAGACCCAGTACTTC

v_gene: TRBV5-6
abundance: NA
j_gene: TRBJ1-1
d_gene: NA
CDR3aa: CASSLAGNPTEAFF
CDR3nt: TGTGCCAGCAGCTTGGCCGGGAACCCTACTGAAGCTTTCTTT

v_gene: TRBV4-1
abundance: NA
j_gene: TRBJ2-7
d_gene: TRBD2
CDR3aa: CASSQEGVTSGRGSSYEQYF
CDR3nt: TGCGCCAGCAGCCAAGAAGGAGTGACTAGCGGGAGGGGCAGCTCCTACGAGCAGTACTTC

v_gene: TRBV2
abundance: NA
j_gene: TRBJ2-5
d_gene: NA
CDR3aa: CASRFLLQETQYF
CDR3nt: TGTGCCAGTCGGTTCCTACTTCAAGAGACCCAGTACTTC

v_gene: TRBV7-8
abundance: NA
j_gene: TRBJ1-5
d_gene: NA
CDR3aa: CASSLALASGQPQHF
CDR3nt: TGTGCCAGCAGCTTAGCGTTGGCGTCAGGACAGCCCCAGCATTTT

v_gene: TRBV6-6
abundance: NA
j_gene: TRBJ2-2
d_gene: NA
CDR3aa: CASGTAPGANTGELFF
CDR3nt: TGTGCCAGCGGAACTGCTCCCGGGGCGAACACCGGGGAGCTGTTTTTT

v_gene: TRBV7-2
abundance: NA
j_gene: TRBJ1-2
d_gene: NA
CDR3aa: CASKSGGGDYGYTF
CDR3nt: TGTGCCTCAAAAAGTGGGGGCGGCGACTATGGCTACACCTTC

v_gene: TRBV7-6
abundance: NA
j_gene: TRBJ1-1
d_gene: NA
CDR3aa: CASSRGGVNTEAFF
CDR3nt: TGTGCCAGCAGCCGGGGAGGGGTTAACACTGAAGCTTTCTTT

v_gene: TRBV7-9
abundance: NA
j_gene: TRBJ2-2
d_gene: NA
CDR3aa: CASSGQSTGELFF
CDR3nt: TGTGCCAGCAGCGGACAAAGTACCGGGGAGCTGTTTTTT

v_gene: TRBV2
abundance: NA
j_gene: TRBJ2-3
d_gene: NA
CDR3aa: CASSVQGSTDTQYF
CDR3nt: TGTGCCAGCAGTGTACAGGGTAGCACAGATACGCAGTATTTT

v_gene: TRBV4-3
abundance: NA
j_gene: TRBJ2-7
d_gene: TRBD2
CDR3aa: CASSRRLAGSYEQYF
CDR3nt: TGCGCCAGCAGCCGACGACTAGCGGGCTCCTACGAGCAGTACTTC